Shown below are 2 T cell receptor beta chains from a single sample sequenced in a study of T cell responses to AZD1222 COVID-19 vaccine (dated by TCRdb to the early 2020s). Library preparation employed the immunoSEQ multiplex PCR assay. TCRdb retrieved this table from immuneACCESS and kept in-frame rearrangements only. Not all clones are present; in checked studies, unresolved V genes account for under half, and no reason is known for the remainder. The sample table lists about 84,000 clones, approximately 83% of them with a count of one. The biggest ten clones account for around 10% of the sample. In light of the paper, this sample's time point label describes: about 28 days (+/-7) after the second vaccine dose. The sequences come from peripheral blood, collected 28 days after the second AZD1222 dose. These receptors originate from an adult who received the AZD1222 COVID-19 vaccine.

The J gene is TRBJ2-3, the V gene TRBV5-5; 7 nucleotides match TRBD1. CDR1 is SGHKS and CDR2 is YYEKEE in the germline V gene (reference sequence). There are 16 residues in the CDR3. The junction had 12 bases not matched to a gene; V was cut back by 4 bases and J by 4 bases. The chain's CDR3 is CASSRDRDSHPDTQYF. CDR3 nucleotides: TGTGCCAGCAGCAGAGACCGGGACAGTCATCCAGATACGCAGTATTTT.

The CDR3 DNA is TGTGCCAGCAGCCAAGGGGTCTCGTCCGGGGCATACAATGAGCAGTTCTTC. Protein: CASSQGVSSGAYNEQFF. V gene TRBV14 combines with J gene TRBJ2-1; D possibly matches TRBD1 or TRBD2 (5 bases each). The length of the CDR3 is 17 residues. CDR1 and CDR2 from the germline V gene are SGHDN and FVKESK. With 1 base removed from V and 4 bases from J, the gap between germline ends came to 17 bases.